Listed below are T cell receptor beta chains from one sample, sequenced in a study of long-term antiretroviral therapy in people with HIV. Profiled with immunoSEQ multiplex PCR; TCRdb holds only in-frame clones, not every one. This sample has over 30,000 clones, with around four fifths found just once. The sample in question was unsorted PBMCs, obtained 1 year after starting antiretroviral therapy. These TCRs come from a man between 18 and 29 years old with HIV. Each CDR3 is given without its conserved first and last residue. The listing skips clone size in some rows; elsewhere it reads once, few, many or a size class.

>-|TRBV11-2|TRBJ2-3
ASSFWGTDTQY
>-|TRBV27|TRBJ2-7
ASQRDRGDEQY
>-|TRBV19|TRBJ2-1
ASSIAPTSGRGQF
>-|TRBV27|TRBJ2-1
ASSSSTGVTYNEQF
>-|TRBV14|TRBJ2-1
ASSQEGGTRRSYNEQF
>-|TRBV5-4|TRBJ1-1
ASSLDGGGTEAF
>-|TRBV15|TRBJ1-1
ATSSDRTNTEAF
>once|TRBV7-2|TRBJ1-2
ASSLVAGGTNYGYT
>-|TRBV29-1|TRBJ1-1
SVAGDTEAF
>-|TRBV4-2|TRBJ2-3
ASSPREGVSTDTQY
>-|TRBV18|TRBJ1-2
ASSPLGEGVDYGYT
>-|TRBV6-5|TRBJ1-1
ASSSAAITEAF
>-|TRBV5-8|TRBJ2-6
ASNRDYDRISGANVLT
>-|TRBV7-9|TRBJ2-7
ASSHGTVYEQY
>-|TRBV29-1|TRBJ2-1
SVSIIGDNEQF
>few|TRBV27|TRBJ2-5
ASRPGLGTGAQY
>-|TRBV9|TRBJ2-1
ASSGVAGVPPEQF
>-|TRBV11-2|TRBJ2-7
ASSSQGNELYEQY